This T cell receptor (beta chain) stems from a study of cytomegalovirus exposure and HLA in healthy donors. Worth noting for this clone: Its cognate antigen is unknown.

In the PCR, 60 Vbeta and 13 Jbeta primers were used. Measured with immunoSEQ multiplex PCR; TCRdb has only the in-frame clones, and not every one. This repertoire shows about 100,000 clones, roughly four fifths found once; its top ten account for roughly 10%. Trimming at V came to 0 bases and at J to 1 base, leaving 10 bases not matched to a gene. This CDR3 is 18 amino acids long. CDR1 SEHNR and CDR2 FQNEAQ come from the germline V gene (reference sequence). The donors were healthy bone marrow donors. Whole-study findings and limits: As a later analysis revealed, the rate of TCR association differed by HLA locus, with DRB1 most and HLA-C fewest. Being productive about 87% or about 30% of the time was typical of most TCR beta V segments in an earlier analysis. Sequencing probably produced one cluster of sequence variants that were highly shared.

This chain uses TRBV7-9 with TRBJ2-7, with TRBD1 matching over 9 bases. Sequenced input: PBMCs. This receptor was obtained from a man aged 45 to 65 in good health and CMV-seronegative. CDR3 loop: CASSLALARDRDSYEQYF. CDR3 sequence (DNA): TGTGCCAGCAGCTTAGCGCTTGCCCGGGACAGGGATTCCTACGAGCAGTACTTC.